The 26 T cell receptor beta chains given below trace back to one sample, sequenced in a study of blood T cell repertoires in COVID-19 (dated by TCRdb to 2018 to 2021). Library generation was performed with the immunoSEQ multiplex PCR assay. Entries here come from immuneACCESS through TCRdb and include only in-frame sequences with V and J called. Some clones fail to appear in such tables; in the studies checked, an unresolved V gene covers under half of the shortfall, and the cause of the remainder is unknown. The sample has roughly 280,000 clones on record, roughly 89% of them singletons. The ten top clones hold about 2% of the sample. The specimen was PBMCs or T cells enriched from blood (not recorded which). The receptors were gathered from a woman aged 55-69 years who had recovered from COVID-19.

The chain joins TRBV9 to TRBJ1-1; a weak D match, TRBD1 (5 bases). Between the trimmed V and J ends, which lost 4 bases and 2 bases, there was a span of 15 bases. This CDR3 spans 15 amino acids. In germline, CDR1 is SGDLS, CDR2 YYNGEE. The CDR3 sequence is CASSPTGGVNTEAFF. The CDR3 DNA follows: TGTGCCAGCAGCCCCACGGGAGGGGTAAACACTGAAGCTTTCTTT.

The chain carries TRBV28 and TRBJ2-7, with unresolved D. Germline CDR1 MDHEN, CDR2 SYDVKM. V was trimmed by 3 bases and J by 3 bases, leaving 12 bases between them. The CDR3 runs 14 residues. CDR3 sequence (DNA): TGTGCCAGCAGTTTTCAGGCCATGATCTACGAGCAGTACTTC. Residues: CASSFQAMIYEQYF.

V usage is TRBV5-8 and J usage is TRBJ1-4; D ambiguous. The CDR3 loop spans 14 amino acids. Trimming took 6 bases from V and 0 from J, leaving 9 bases between them. In germline, CDR1 is SGHTS, CDR2 YDEGEE. The CDR3 sequence is CASTKTSTNEKLFF. CDR3 DNA sequence: TGTGCCAGCACAAAAACTTCAACTAATGAAAAACTGTTTTTT.

This chain links TRBV29-1 with TRBJ1-5; D might be TRBD1 (6 bases). The CDR3 is made up of 14 amino acids. Trimming took off 5 bases at V and 0 bases at J, with 11 bases between the two ends. Germline CDR1 is SQVTM and CDR2 is ANQGSEA. The CDR3 coding sequence is TGCAGCGTTAAAACAGGGTATAGCAATCAGCCCCAGCATTTT. Translation gives CSVKTGYSNQPQHF.

V gene TRBV30 combines with J gene TRBJ1-5, with D perhaps TRBD1 (6 bases). Germline CDR1 and CDR2: GTSNPN and SVGIG (reference sequence). V was shortened by 0 bases and J by 5 bases, with 14 bases between the two germline ends. CDR3 size: 15 residues. The CDR3 nucleotides are TGTGCCTGGAGTGTATCGGGGGGGGCATATCAGCCCCAGCATTTT. This translates into CAWSVSGGAYQPQHF.

J is TRBJ2-3 and V is TRBV4-1; 9 bases are shared with TRBD1. The CDR3 has 17 amino acids. The germline V gene encodes CDR1 MGHRA and CDR2 YSYEKL. Unmatched junction bases numbered 10, after V lost 4 bases and J lost 2 bases. The CDR3 sequence: CASSPTRTGDNTDTQYF. CDR3 DNA sequence: TGCGCCAGCAGCCCCACCCGGACAGGGGATAACACAGATACGCAGTATTTT.

CDR3 loop: CASSENRAGGPDEQYF. CDR3 nucleotide sequence: TGCGCCAGCAGTGAGAACCGAGCGGGAGGGCCAGACGAGCAGTACTTC. The chain carries TRBV10-1 and TRBJ2-7, with 10 bases matching TRBD2. This CDR3 contains 16 residues. Trimming cost V 2 bases and J 5 bases; bases outside gene matches: 9. Germline assignment: CDR1 WNHNN and CDR2 SYGVQD (reference sequence).

V and J are TRBV28 and TRBJ1-2; TRBD1 is a possible D gene (5 bases). The CDR3 has 15 residues. V lost 8 bases, J lost 4 bases, and 20 bases lay in between. Germline lookup yields CDR1 MDHEN and CDR2 SYDVKM. CDR3 amino acids: CASQLEALGGYGYTF. DNA of the CDR3: TGTGCCAGCCAACTCGAAGCCCTGGGGGGCTATGGCTACACCTTC.

V is TRBV6-5 and J is TRBJ2-3; 9 bases match TRBD2. The junction had 2 bases not matched to a gene; V was cut back by 0 bases and J by 1 base. This CDR3 has 16 amino acids. From germline, CDR1 is MNHEY and CDR2 SVGAGI. CDR3 residues: CASSYSWTSGTDTQYF. The CDR3 region has the DNA TGTGCCAGCAGTTACTCTTGGACTAGCGGCACAGATACGCAGTATTTT.

This clone was recorded only once. The genes are TRBV18 and TRBJ1-5; 7 bases line up with TRBD1. J lost 4 bases, V lost 6 bases, and 3 bases had no gene match. This CDR3 has 13 amino acids. Germline assignment: CDR1 KGHSH and CDR2 LQKENI. The CDR3 coding sequence is TGTGCCAGCTCCCGACAGGGTAATCAGCCCCAGCATTTT. Translation gives CASSRQGNQPQHF.

This chain joins TRBV2 and TRBJ2-7, with 9 bases fitting TRBD1. Germline loops: CDR1 SNHLY, CDR2 FYNNEI. The CDR3 loop spans 15 amino acids. V gave up 6 bases and J gave up 0 bases; unmatched junction bases: 6. The DNA for the CDR3 is TGTGCCAGCAGGGAACCGACAGGGGGCTCCTACGAGCAGTACTTC. Its protein product is CASREPTGGSYEQYF.

The chain links TRBV5-4 to TRBJ1-1; D may be TRBD1 (5 bases). The CDR3 is 15 amino acids. Germline CDR1 and CDR2: SGHNT and YYREEE (reference sequence). V was clipped by 0 bases and J by 0 bases, with 9 bases between them. CDR3 loop: CASSLGAGMNTEAFF. The CDR3 bases are TGTGCCAGCAGCTTGGGGGCAGGGATGAACACTGAAGCTTTCTTT. The whole variable domain, remainder taken from reference TRBV5-4 and TRBJ1-1, is ETGVTQSPTHLIKTRGQQVTLRCSSQSGHNTVSWYQQALGQGPQFIFQYYREEENGRGNFPPRFSGLQFPNYSSELNVNALELDDSALYLCASSLGAGMNTEAFFGQGTRLTVV.

The chain is built from TRBV5-5 and TRBJ2-1; TRBD2 matches at 15 bases. CDR3 size: 19 residues. With 4 bases clipped from V and 1 base from J, the junction kept 9 bases outside the gene matches. CDR1 and CDR2 from the germline V gene are SGHKS and YYEKEE (reference sequence). In nucleotides, the CDR3 is TGTGCCAGCAGCGCACCCGGGACTAGCGGGGGGATGTCCTACAATGAGCAGTTCTTC. This sequence encodes CASSAPGTSGGMSYNEQFF.

The chain employs TRBV5-4 and TRBJ1-2; D perhaps matches TRBD1 (5 bases). Germline V gene lookup returns CDR1 SGHNT and CDR2 YYREEE (reference sequence). CDR3 length: 14 residues. V was clipped by 0 bases and J by 8 bases, with 14 bases between them. CDR3 amino acids: CASSLAGISRGYTF. CDR3 bases: TGTGCCAGCAGCTTGGCAGGGATTAGCAGGGGCTACACCTTC.

The CDR3 here is CASSPDRGLKGQYF. CDR3 coding DNA: TGTGCCAGCAGCCCGGACAGGGGTCTTAAAGGGCAGTACTTC. This chain links TRBV7-2 with TRBJ2-7; 9 bases match TRBD1. Losses at the gene ends were 5 bases for V and 9 bases for J; bases not matched to a gene: 11. Germline-derived CDR1 and CDR2 are SGHTA and FQGNSA. The CDR3 consists of 14 residues.

The chain recombines TRBV11-3 with TRBJ2-1; 9 bases agree with TRBD2. This CDR3 region has 15 residues. The trim removed 5 bases at V and 4 bases at J, leaving 6 bases unmatched. Germline-derived CDR1 and CDR2 are SGHNT and YENEEA. The CDR3 loop is CASSPPGLAYNEQFF. The DNA of the CDR3 is TGTGCCAGCAGCCCCCCGGGACTAGCTTACAATGAGCAGTTCTTC.

This clone has only one observation. This chain links TRBV5-5 with TRBJ1-2, with TRBD1 matching 7 bases. The V segment lost 6 bases and the J segment 0 bases; nucleotides outside the gene matches: 8. The CDR3 spans 15 residues. CDR1 and CDR2 (germline): SGHKS, YYEKEE (reference sequence). The CDR3 DNA reads TGTGCCAGCAACCAACGACAGGGTACTAACTATGGCTACACCTTC. Amino acids: CASNQRQGTNYGYTF.

The chain employs TRBV7-3 and TRBJ1-1; no firm D call. The CDR3 runs to 13 residues. Germline CDR1 is SGHTA and CDR2 is FQGTGA. V lost 1 base, J lost 3 bases, and 6 bases lay in between. The CDR3 loop is CASSLKRDTEAFF. The CDR3 DNA reads as TGTGCCAGCAGCTTAAAGAGGGACACTGAAGCTTTCTTT.

The chain links TRBV19 to TRBJ1-2, with 9 bases lining up with TRBD1. The germline V gene encodes CDR1 LNHDA and CDR2 SQIVND (reference sequence). This CDR3 comprises 15 residues. V gave up 5 bases and J gave up 5 bases; unmatched junction bases: 9. The CDR3 sequence is CASSVQGAMTYGYTF. The CDR3 region has the DNA TGTGCCAGTAGTGTACAGGGGGCGATGACGTATGGCTACACCTTC.

This clone was counted a few times. The J gene is TRBJ2-2, the V gene TRBV2, with a weak D call TRBD2 (6 bases). V dropped 11 bases and J dropped 2 bases, with 24 bases sitting between them. The CDR3 length is 17 residues. In germline, CDR1 is SNHLY, CDR2 FYNNEI. The CDR3 region has the DNA TGTGCCGGGGCCACTAGCCCCGAAAAACCAAACACCGGGGAGCTGTTTTTT. It specifies CAGATSPEKPNTGELFF.

The genes are TRBV5-1 and TRBJ2-3; tentatively, D is TRBD1 (6 bases). The CDR3 contains 15 residues. V was shortened by 0 bases and J by 2 bases, with 10 bases between the two germline ends. Germline CDR1 is SGHRS and CDR2 is YFSETQ. The CDR3 coding sequence is TGCGCCAGCAGCTTGGGGACAGTCACCACAGATACGCAGTATTTT. Residues: CASSLGTVTTDTQYF.

The CDR3 spells CAGQDPATDTQYF. In nucleotides, the CDR3 is TGTGCCGGGCAAGACCCGGCCACAGATACGCAGTATTTT. The chain couples TRBV2 to TRBJ2-3; D is undetermined. V lost 11 bases to trimming and J lost 2 bases, with 14 bases between them. Germline V CDR1 and CDR2: SNHLY, FYNNEI. The CDR3 extends over 13 amino acids.

This clone was counted between two and nine times. This sequence joins TRBV7-9 and TRBJ2-3; D unresolved. Trimming took 5 bases from V and 0 from J, leaving 21 bases between them. Per the germline V gene, CDR1 is SEHNR and CDR2 is FQNEAQ (reference sequence). CDR3 length equals 18 residues. Here the CDR3 reads CASSRSSGSFASTDTQYF. In DNA, the CDR3 is TGTGCCAGCAGCCGATCTTCGGGTTCGTTCGCTAGCACAGATACGCAGTATTTT.

The J gene is TRBJ1-4, the V gene TRBV30; D not resolved. V lost 6 bases and J 8 bases, leaving 10 bases between the germline ends. The CDR3 runs 11 residues. CDR1 is GTSNPN, CDR2 SVGIG, per germline (reference sequence). Here the CDR3 DNA reads TGTGCCTGTGGCGTGAGGGAAAAACTGTTTTTT. This sequence encodes CACGVREKLFF.

The V gene is TRBV7-2, the J gene TRBJ1-2, with TRBD1 as a possible D gene (6 bases). The germline V gene encodes CDR1 SGHTA and CDR2 FQGNSA. V was shortened by 6 bases and J by 8 bases, with 10 bases between the two germline ends. This CDR3 spans 11 amino acids. The CDR3 sequence: CASRQGWGYTF. The DNA for the CDR3 is TGTGCCAGCAGACAGGGATGGGGCTACACCTTC.

J is TRBJ1-1 and V is TRBV9, with D maybe TRBD1 (6 bases). Between the trimmed V and J ends, which lost 2 bases and 3 bases, there was a span of 8 bases. The CDR3 runs to 13 residues. The germline V gene encodes CDR1 SGDLS and CDR2 YYNGEE. The CDR3 loop reads CASSVRGYTEAFF. The CDR3 DNA reads TGTGCCAGCAGCGTTAGGGGGTACACTGAAGCTTTCTTT. The full variable domain, its missing parts supplied by reference TRBV9 and TRBJ1-1, is DSGVTQTPKHLITATGQRVTLRCSPRSGDLSVYWYQQSLDQGLQFLIQYYNGEERAKGNILERFSAQQFPDLHSELNLSSLELGDSALYFCASSVRGYTEAFFGQGTRLTVV.